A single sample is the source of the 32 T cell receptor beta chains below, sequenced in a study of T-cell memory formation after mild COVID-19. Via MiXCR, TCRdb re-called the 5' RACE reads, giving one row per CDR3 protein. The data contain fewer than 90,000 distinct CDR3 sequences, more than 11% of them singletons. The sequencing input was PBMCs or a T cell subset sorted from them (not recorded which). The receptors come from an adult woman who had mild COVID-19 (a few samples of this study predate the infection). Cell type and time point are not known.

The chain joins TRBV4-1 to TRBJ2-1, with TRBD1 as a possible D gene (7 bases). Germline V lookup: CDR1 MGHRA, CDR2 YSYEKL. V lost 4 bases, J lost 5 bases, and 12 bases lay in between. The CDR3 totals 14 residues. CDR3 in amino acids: CASSRGTDHNEQFF. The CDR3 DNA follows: TGCGCCAGCAGCCGCGGGACAGACCACAATGAGCAGTTCTTC.

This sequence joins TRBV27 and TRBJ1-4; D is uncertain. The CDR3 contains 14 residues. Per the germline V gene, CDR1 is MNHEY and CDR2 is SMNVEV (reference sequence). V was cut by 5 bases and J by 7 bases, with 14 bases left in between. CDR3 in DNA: TGTGCCAGCAGTACCAACGGGTGGGGTGAAAAACTGTTTTTT. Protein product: CASSTNGWGEKLFF. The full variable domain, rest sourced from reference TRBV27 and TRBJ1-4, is EAQVTQNPRYLITVTGKKLTVTCSQNMNHEYMSWYRQDPGLGLRQIYYSMNVEVTDKGDVPEGYKVSRKEKRNFPLILESPSPNQTSLYFCASSTNGWGEKLFFGSGTQLSVL.

As DNA, the CDR3 is TGTGCCAGCAGTTACTCGGCTAGCGGGAGTCACGAGCAGTACTTC. It specifies CASSYSASGSHEQYF. The rearrangement links TRBV6-2 or TRBV6-3 to TRBJ2-7; 10 positions match TRBD2. In germline, CDR1 is MNHEY, CDR2 SVGEGT. J was trimmed by 5 bases and V by 0 bases; bases with no gene match: 4. This CDR3 has 15 amino acids.

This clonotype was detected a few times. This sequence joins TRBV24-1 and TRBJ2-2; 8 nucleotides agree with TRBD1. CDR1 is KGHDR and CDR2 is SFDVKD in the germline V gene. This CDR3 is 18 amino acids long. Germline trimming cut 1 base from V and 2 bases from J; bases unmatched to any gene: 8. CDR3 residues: CATSDLYDRGANTGELFF. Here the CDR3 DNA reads TGTGCCACCAGTGATTTATATGACAGGGGCGCTAACACCGGGGAGCTGTTTTTT.

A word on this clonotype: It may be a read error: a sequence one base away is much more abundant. DNA for the CDR3: TGTTCCAGCAGTCCTCAAGGGGGGGGACGTGCTTTCTTT. It encodes CSSSPQGGGRAFF. The rearrangement uses TRBV12-3 or TRBV12-4 and TRBJ1-1, with D possibly being TRBD1 (6 bases). The CDR3 loop spans 13 amino acids.

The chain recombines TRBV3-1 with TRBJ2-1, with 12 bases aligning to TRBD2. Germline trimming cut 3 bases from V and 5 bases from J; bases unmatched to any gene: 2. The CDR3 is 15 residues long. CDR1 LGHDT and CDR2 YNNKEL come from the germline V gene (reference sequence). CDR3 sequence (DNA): TGTGCCAGCAGCCAGAGGACTAGCGGGAACAATGAGCAGTTCTTC. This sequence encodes CASSQRTSGNNEQFF.

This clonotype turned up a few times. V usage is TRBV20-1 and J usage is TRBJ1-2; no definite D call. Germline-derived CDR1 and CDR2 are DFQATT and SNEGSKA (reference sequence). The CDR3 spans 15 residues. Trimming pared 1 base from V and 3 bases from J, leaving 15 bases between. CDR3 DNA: TGCAGTGCTAGAGCGTTTGAGTTTTCAGACTATGGCTACACCTTC. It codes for CSARAFEFSDYGYTF.

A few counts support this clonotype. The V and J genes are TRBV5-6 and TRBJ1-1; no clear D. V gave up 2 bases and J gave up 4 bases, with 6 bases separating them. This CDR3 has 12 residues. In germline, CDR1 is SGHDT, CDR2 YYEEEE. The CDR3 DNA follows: TGTGCCAGCAGCTTCGGATCCACTGAAGCTTTCTTT. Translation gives CASSFGSTEAFF.

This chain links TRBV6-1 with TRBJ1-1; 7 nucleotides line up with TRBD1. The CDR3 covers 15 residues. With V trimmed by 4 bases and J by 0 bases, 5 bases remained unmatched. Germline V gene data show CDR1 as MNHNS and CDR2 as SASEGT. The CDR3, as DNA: TGTGCCAGCAGTGTCGACAGGGTTCTGAACACTGAAGCTTTCTTT. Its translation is CASSVDRVLNTEAFF.

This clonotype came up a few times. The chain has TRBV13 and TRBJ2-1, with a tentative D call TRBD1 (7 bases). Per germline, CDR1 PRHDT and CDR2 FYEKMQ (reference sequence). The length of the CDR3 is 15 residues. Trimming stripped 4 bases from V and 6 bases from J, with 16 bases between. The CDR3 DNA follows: TGTGCCAGCAGCTCGCAGGGGGAGGACGGCAATGAGCAGTTCTTC. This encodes CASSSQGEDGNEQFF. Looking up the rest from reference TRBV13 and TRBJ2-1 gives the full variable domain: AAGVIQSPRHLIKEKRETATLKCYPIPRHDTVYWYQQGPGQDPQFLISFYEKMQSDKGSIPDRFSAQQFSDYHSELNMSSLELGDSALYFCASSSQGEDGNEQFFGPGTRLTVL.

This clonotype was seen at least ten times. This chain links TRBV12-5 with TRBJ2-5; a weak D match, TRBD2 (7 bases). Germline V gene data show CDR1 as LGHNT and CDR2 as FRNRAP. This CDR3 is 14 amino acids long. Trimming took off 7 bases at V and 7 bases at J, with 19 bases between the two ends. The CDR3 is CASAAKQGGGTQYF. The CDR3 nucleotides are TGTGCTAGTGCCGCGAAACAGGGAGGGGGGACCCAGTACTTC.

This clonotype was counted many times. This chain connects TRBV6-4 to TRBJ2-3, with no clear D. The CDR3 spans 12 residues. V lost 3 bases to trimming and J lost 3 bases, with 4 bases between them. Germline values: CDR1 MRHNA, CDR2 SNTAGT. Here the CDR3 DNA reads TGTGCCAGCAGTGAGGGGACAGATACGCAGTATTTT. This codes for CASSEGTDTQYF.

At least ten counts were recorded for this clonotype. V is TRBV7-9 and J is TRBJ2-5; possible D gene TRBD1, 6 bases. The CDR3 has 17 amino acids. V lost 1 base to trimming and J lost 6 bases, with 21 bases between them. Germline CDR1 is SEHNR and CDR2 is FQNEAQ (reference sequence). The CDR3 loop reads CASSLEGRLRGAKTQYF. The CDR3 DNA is TGTGCCAGCAGCTTAGAAGGGCGGCTCAGGGGAGCGAAGACCCAGTACTTC.

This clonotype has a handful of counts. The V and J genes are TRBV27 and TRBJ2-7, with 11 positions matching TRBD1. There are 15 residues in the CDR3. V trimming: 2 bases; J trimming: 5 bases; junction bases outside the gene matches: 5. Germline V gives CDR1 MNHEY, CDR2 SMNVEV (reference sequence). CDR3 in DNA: TGTGCCAGCAGTTTAGCGGGACAGGGGGTGCACGAGCAGTACTTC. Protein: CASSLAGQGVHEQYF.

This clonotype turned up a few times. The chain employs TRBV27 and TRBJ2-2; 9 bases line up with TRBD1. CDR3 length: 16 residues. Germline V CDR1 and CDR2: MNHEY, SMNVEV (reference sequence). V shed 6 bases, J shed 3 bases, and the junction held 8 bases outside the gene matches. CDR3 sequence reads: CASSLGGQGYTGELFF. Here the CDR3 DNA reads TGTGCCAGCAGCCTAGGGGGACAGGGTTACACCGGGGAGCTGTTTTTT.

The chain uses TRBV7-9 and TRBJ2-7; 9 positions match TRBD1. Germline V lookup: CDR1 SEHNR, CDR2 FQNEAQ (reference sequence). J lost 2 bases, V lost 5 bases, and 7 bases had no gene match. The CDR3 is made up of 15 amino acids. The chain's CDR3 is CASSLGTGFAYEQYF. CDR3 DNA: TGTGCCAGCAGCCTGGGGACAGGGTTCGCCTACGAGCAGTACTTC. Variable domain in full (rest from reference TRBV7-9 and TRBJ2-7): DTGVSQNPRHKITKRGQNVTFRCDPISEHNRLYWYRQTLGQGPEFLTYFQNEAQLEKSRLLSDRFSAERPKGSFSTLEIQRTEQGDSAMYLCASSLGTGFAYEQYFGPGTRLTVT.

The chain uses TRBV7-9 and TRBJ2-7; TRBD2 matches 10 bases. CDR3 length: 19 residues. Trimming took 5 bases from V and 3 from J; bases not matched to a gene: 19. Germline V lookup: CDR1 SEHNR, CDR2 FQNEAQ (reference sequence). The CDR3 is CASSDPSGQVIAGGYEQYF. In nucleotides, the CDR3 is TGTGCCAGCAGCGACCCCTCGGGACAGGTGATAGCGGGAGGCTACGAGCAGTACTTC.

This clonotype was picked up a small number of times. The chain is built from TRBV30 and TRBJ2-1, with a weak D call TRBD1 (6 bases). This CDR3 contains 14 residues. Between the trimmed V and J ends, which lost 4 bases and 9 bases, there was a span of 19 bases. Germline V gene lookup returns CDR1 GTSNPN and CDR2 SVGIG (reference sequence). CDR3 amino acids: CAWTGGGEAPEQFF. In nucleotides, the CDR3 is TGTGCCTGGACCGGTGGGGGCGAGGCTCCTGAGCAGTTCTTC.

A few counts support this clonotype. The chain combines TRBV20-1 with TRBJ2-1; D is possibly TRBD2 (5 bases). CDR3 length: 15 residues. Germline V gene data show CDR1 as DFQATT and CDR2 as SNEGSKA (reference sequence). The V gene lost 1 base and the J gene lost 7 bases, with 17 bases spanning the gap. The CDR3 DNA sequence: TGCAGTGCTAGAGTAGACCCGCTAGCACCAAATGAGCAGTTCTTC. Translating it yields CSARVDPLAPNEQFF.

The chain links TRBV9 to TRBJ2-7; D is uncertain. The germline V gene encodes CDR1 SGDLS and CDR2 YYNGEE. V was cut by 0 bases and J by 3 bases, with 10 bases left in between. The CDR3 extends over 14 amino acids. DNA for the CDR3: TGTGCCAGCAGCGTAGGGTCGGAGAGCTACGAGCAGTACTTC. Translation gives CASSVGSESYEQYF.

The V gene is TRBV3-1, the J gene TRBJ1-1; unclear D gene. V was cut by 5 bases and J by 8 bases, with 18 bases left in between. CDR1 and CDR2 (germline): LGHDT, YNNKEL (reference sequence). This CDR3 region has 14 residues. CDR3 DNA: TGTGCCAGCAGCGATGGCTTTGGTGGCAGGGAAGCTTTCTTT. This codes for CASSDGFGGREAFF.

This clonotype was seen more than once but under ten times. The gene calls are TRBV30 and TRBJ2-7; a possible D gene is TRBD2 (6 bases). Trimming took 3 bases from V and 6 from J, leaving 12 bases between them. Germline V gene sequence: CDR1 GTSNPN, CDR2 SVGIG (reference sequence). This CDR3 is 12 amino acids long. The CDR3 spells CAWSVRRVEQYF. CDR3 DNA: TGTGCCTGGAGCGTAAGGAGGGTCGAGCAGTACTTC.

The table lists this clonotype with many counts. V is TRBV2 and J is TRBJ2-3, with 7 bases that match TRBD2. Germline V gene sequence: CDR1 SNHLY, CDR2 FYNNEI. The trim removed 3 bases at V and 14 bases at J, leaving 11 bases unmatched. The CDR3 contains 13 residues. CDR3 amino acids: CASSEGNSGLRYF. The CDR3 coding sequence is TGTGCCAGCAGTGAGGGGAATAGCGGGTTAAGGTATTTT.

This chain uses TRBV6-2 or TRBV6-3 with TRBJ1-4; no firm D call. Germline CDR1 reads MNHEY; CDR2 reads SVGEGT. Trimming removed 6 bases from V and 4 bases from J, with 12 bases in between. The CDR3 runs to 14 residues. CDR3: CASSLLRGNEKLFF. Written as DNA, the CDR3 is TGTGCCAGCAGCCTATTACGTGGTAATGAAAAACTGTTTTTT.

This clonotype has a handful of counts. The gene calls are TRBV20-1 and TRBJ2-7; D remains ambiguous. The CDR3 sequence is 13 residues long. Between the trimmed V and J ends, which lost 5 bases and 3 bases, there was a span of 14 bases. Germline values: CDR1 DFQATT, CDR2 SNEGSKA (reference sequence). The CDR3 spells CSARTPHRYEQYF. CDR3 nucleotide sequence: TGCAGTGCTCGAACGCCACATCGCTACGAGCAGTACTTC.

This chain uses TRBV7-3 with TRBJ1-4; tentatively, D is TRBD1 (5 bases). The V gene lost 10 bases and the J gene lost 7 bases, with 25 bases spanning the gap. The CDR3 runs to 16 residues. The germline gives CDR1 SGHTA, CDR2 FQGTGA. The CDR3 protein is CANLRDALSLTEKLFF. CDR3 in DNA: TGTGCCAACCTCCGGGACGCCCTTAGTCTTACTGAAAAACTGTTTTTT.

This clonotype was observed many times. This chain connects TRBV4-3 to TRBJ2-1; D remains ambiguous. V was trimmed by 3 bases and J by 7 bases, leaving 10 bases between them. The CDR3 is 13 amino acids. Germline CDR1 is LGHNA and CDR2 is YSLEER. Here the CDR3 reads CASSQVLENEQFF. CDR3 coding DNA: TGCGCCAGCAGCCAGGTCCTTGAGAATGAGCAGTTCTTC.

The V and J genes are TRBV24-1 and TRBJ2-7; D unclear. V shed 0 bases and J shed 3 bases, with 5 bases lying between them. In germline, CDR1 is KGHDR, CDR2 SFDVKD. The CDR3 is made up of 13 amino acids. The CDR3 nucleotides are TGTGCCACCAGTGATTTGTACAGCTACGAGCAGTACTTC. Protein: CATSDLYSYEQYF.

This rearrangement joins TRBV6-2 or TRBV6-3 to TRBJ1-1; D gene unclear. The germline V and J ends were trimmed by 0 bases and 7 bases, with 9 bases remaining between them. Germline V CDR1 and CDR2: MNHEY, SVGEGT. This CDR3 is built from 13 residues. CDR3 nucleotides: TGTGCCAGCAGTTACTCGGGTGGCCTTGAAGCTTTCTTT. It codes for CASSYSGGLEAFF.

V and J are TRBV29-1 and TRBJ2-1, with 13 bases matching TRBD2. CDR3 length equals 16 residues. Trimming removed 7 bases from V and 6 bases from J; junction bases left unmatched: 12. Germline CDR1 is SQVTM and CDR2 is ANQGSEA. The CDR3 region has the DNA TGCAGCGCCTGGACTAGCGGGAGAGAGGTGCGCAATGAGCAGTTCTTC. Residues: CSAWTSGREVRNEQFF.

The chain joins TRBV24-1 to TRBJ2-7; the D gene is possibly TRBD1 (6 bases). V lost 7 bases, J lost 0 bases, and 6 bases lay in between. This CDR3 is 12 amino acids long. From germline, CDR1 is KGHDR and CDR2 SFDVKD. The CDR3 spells CATRGHSYEQYF. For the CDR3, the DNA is TGTGCCACCAGGGGACACTCCTACGAGCAGTACTTC.

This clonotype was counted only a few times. CDR3 loop: CASSLSGFLTYEQYF. DNA of the CDR3: TGTGCCAGCAGTTTGTCAGGGTTTCTTACCTACGAGCAGTACTTC. The chain recombines TRBV12-3 or TRBV12-4 with TRBJ2-7; perhaps TRBD1 as D (5 bases). This CDR3 region has 15 residues. Trimming removed 3 bases at V and 2 bases at J, with 14 bases between.